Sequencing of this T cell receptor (beta chain) was carried out in a study of blood T cells in healthy people across ages (dated by TCRdb to 2014 to 2015). Context from the whole study: In model experiments, roughly one uniquely barcoded TCR beta cDNA molecule per two T cells was captured by template switching. Using deep sequencing normalized with unique cDNA molecular identifiers, the study measured how TCR beta repertoire diversity changes with age. Four age groups were formed from the donors: young (average approximately 16 years), middle-aged (approximately 39), aged (about 62) and long-lived (approximately 80). Two additional independent replicas of 1 million unique cDNA reads from the same blood draw were analyzed for two donors (one aged 18 to 29 and one aged 80 or older).

Here V drops 5 bases and J drops 3 bases, and the junction holds 9 bases not matched to any gene. Looking up the germline V gene yields CDR1 MNHNS and CDR2 SASEGT. Counted from cysteine to phenylalanine, this CDR3 has 15 amino acids. Only the CDR3 region is kept as DNA, spanning 45 bases read in frame from base 1. To prepare the library, 5' RACE was applied. The sequencer listed for this sample is Illumina HiSeq 2500. A second PCR of roughly 6 to 11 cycles was run with a J-beta primer mix and a sample-barcoded 5' primer. A unique molecular identifier was introduced onto each TCR beta cDNA molecule by a template-switch 5' adaptor carrying 12 random nucleotides. At least 2.5 million CDR3-containing paired-end reads were obtained from each sample. All of the RNA was converted into first-strand cDNA using the Mint cDNA synthesis kit, with a TRBC-specific oligonucleotide serving as the primer. Following uracil-DNA glycosylase treatment, all cDNA underwent a first 18-cycle PCR with the universal primers M1SS and BC2_uni_R. Processing in the source paper ran as follows. Each sample was normalized by randomly selecting 1 million high-quality reads, each carrying a distinct molecular identifier. Instead of being binned into consensus sequences, reads that shared molecular identifiers were thrown out. MiTCR, with a Q25 quality threshold and the strictest error-elimination algorithm, was used for CDR3 identification, clonotype clustering and error correction. A nonparametric unseen species model using Euler transformation provided a lower-bound estimate of total TCR beta diversity. TCRdb reworked the public reads: Q25 trimming with fastp, MiXCR clone assembly, productive beta chains retained. For every CDR3 protein sequence, its rows merge into one entry that carries the most common genes and DNA. The V and J calls and clone size are TCRdb's, not the authors'. Across this sample there are roughly 500,000 distinct CDR3 sequences, with nearly 25% seen only once. In total, the top ten clones hold 8.7% of the sample.

The donors were 40 or so Caucasian individuals from Russia, aged roughly 6 to 90 years, who were systemically healthy. Each donor gave about 11 milliliters of peripheral blood, drawn into EDTA-treated Vacutainer tubes. Ficoll-Paque density-gradient centrifugation was used to isolate PBMCs, with at least 6.5 million per sample. Total RNA was extracted from PBMCs with Trizol reagent, with at least 6 micrograms obtained per sample. The percentages of naive CD45RAhigh/CD27high T cells were determined by flow cytometry on a PBMC aliquot from every donor. Here is what the overall study found, with its caveats: Compared with the aged group, the long-lived group had more naive CD4+ T cells, fewer expanded clones and increased TCR diversity, a pattern suggesting age selection. Because donor CMV infection status was unknown, age-related changes in expanded clonotypes were potentially confounded. Estimates of total diversity based on one million sequenced T cells were considered lower bounds and underestimates. Since profiling was done on bulk unsorted PBMCs, naive and antigen-experienced compartments could not be conclusively compared. As age increased, observed TCR beta diversity per million T cells dropped in a roughly linear way, and a significant reduction was already evident by age 40. A strong correlation was found between observed TCR beta diversity and the percentage of naive T cells measured by flow cytometry.

With respect to this clonotype: The antigen this receptor binds is unknown. Per-nucleotide qualities are absent, and no much larger clonotype sits a single base away.

These records were also assigned to another study, of T cells of mothers and their children. That second publication adds: Nine systemically healthy Caucasian individuals served as donors, namely three mothers together with their six children. cDNA synthesis used all of the extracted RNA, with 1.5 ug of RNA in each 15 ul reaction. In the second PCR, sample barcodes and 2-4 random nucleotides were introduced via the M1S primer. Over 8 million TCR beta CDR3 reads were obtained for each mother, and approximately 3.2 million reads were obtained for each child. TCR recombination output is similarly shaped by thymic selection in related and unrelated pairs, with a minor effect exerted by inherited differences. Normalized repertoire overlap was always found to be slightly, but never significantly, higher in related mother-child pairs than in unrelated mother-child pairs. No persistent microchimeric T cell clones were found, with a detection sensitivity of approximately 100 clones per million clonotypes. To look for features that set related mother-child pairs apart from unrelated individuals, the researchers ran deep NGS to compare the TCR beta repertoires of mothers and children. The mean age was roughly 36 +/- 4 years for the mothers and roughly 10 +/- 4 years for the children. After adapter ligation was performed with NEBNext reagents, the libraries were sequenced on an Illumina HiSeq 2000 with 100+100 nt paired-end reads. To prevent cross-contamination, the mother and child libraries were prepared a month apart and were sequenced in separate runs. Between roughly 450,000 and 2,200,000 distinct TCR beta clonotypes were identified per donor. Naive TCR beta clonotypes were estimated from low-frequency clonotypes matched to each donor's FACS-determined naive share, without sorting.

The specimen was blood. The source of this sequence is a boy between 10 and 17 years old in good health. This chain is built from TRBV6-1 and TRBJ1-1, with 7 middle bases fitting TRBD1. The CDR3 protein: CASSHDRVPDTEAFF. The bases are TGTGCCAGCAGTCACGACAGGGTGCCGGACACTGAAGCTTTCTTT.